This T cell receptor (beta chain) stems from a study of blood T cell repertoires in COVID-19. Overall study context: COVID-19 samples from acute and convalescent phases originated in the United States, Italy and Spain. PBMCs, B-cell-depleted T cells, or T cells were the source of the cDNA or gDNA that made up the material.

Under the authors' procedure: Estimation of nucleated cell counts was performed using reference gene primer amplification. Clones were sequenced by immunoSEQ multiplex PCR, and TCRdb holds only the in-frame ones, with some missing. V, J and clone size are taken as reported in that table, and D and trimming were inferred from the DNA itself. Of fewer than 100,000 clones in the sample, approximately 86% were seen once. Germline loops: CDR1 PRHDT, CDR2 FYEKMQ (reference sequence). V lost 4 bases, J lost 7 bases, and 16 bases lay in between. The CDR3 is made up of 14 amino acids. This sequence was found in a man aged 60 to 69 with acute or convalescent COVID-19. Sample: peripheral blood. J is TRBJ1-2 and V is TRBV13; D possibly corresponds to TRBD1 (6 bases). The CDR3 here is CASSSLGGAGGYTF. The CDR3 bases are TGTGCCAGCAGCTCCCTAGGGGGGGCGGGTGGCTACACCTTC.